These T cell receptor beta chains were read from a single sample in a study of blood T cell repertoires in COVID-19. The protocol was immunoSEQ multiplex PCR, while the TCRdb copy is restricted to in-frame clones and leaves out a portion. The sample shows over 35,000 clones, approximately 85% of them seen only once. Specimen: peripheral blood. Every receptor here comes from a woman of 80 years or more with COVID-19, enrolled during active disease. Each CDR3 is given with its conserved first and last residue. A D gene is named only where the DNA matches it firmly. Only some rows state a clone size, as once, few, many or a class for expanded clones.

v_gene	abundance	j_gene	d_gene	CDR3aa	CDR3nt
TRBV7-2	NA	TRBJ2-3	TRBD2	CASSFGPRGGRTDTQYF	TGTGCCAGCAGCTTCGGCCCACGGGGGGGCAGGACAGATACGCAGTATTTT
TRBV18	once	TRBJ1-2	NA	CASSPVTASGANYGYTF	TGTGCCAGCTCACCAGTGACGGCATCGGGAGCTAACTATGGCTACACCTTC
TRBV12-3/TRBV12-4	NA	TRBJ1-4	NA	CASNRARNEKLFF	TGTGCCAGCAACAGGGCCAGAAATGAAAAACTGTTTTTT
TRBV2	NA	TRBJ2-3	TRBD2	CASRALAGAQGDTQYF	TGTGCCAGCAGGGCCCTAGCGGGAGCCCAGGGGGATACGCAGTATTTT
TRBV7-8	NA	TRBJ1-3	NA	CASSLIRGSGNTIYF	TGTGCCAGCAGCTTAATCCGAGGGTCTGGAAACACCATATATTTT
TRBV19	NA	TRBJ2-6	TRBD1	CASSIDLDRAGANVLTF	TGTGCCAGTAGTATAGATCTGGACAGGGCTGGGGCCAACGTCCTGACTTTC
TRBV6-4	once	TRBJ2-1	NA	CASSRGGDTYNEQFF	TGTGCCAGCAGTCGCGGGGGCGATACCTACAATGAGCAGTTCTTC
TRBV20-1	NA	TRBJ2-5	NA	CSARVAETQYF	TGCAGTGCTAGAGTCGCGGAGACCCAGTACTTC
TRBV7-9	NA	TRBJ1-4	TRBD1	CASSSGTGGGYEKLFF	TGTGCCAGCAGCTCCGGGACAGGGGGCGGCTATGAAAAACTGTTTTTT
TRBV27	NA	TRBJ2-7	NA	CASSERPLSYEQYF	TGTGCCAGCTCGGAGCGGCCCCTCTCCTACGAGCAGTACTTC
TRBV6-6	few	TRBJ2-5	NA	CASGTGRLTKETQYF	TGTGCCAGCGGCACAGGGCGACTAACTAAAGAGACCCAGTACTTC
TRBV4-1	NA	TRBJ1-3	NA	CASSLSVVAGNTIYF	TGCGCCAGCAGCCTAAGCGTTGTGGCTGGAAACACCATATATTTT
TRBV7-3	NA	TRBJ2-1	NA	CASSPTRDNEQFF	TGTGCCAGCAGCCCCACTAGGGACAATGAGCAGTTCTTC
TRBV15	NA	TRBJ2-7	NA	CATSSSSSYEQYF	TGTGCCACCAGCAGTTCGTCCAGCTACGAGCAGTACTTC
TRBV15	NA	TRBJ2-3	TRBD2	CATSRGLADRPGNTQYF	TGTGCCACCAGCAGGGGACTAGCGGACAGACCCGGAAATACGCAGTATTTT